This TCR beta chain was recorded in a study of regulatory T cells in long-lasting Graves disease. Study-wide results and caveats: TRBV28, TRBJ1-2 and TRBJ2-5 emerged as the favored segments in persistent disease.

In regard to this clonotype: As yet, its antigen is unknown.

Time point defined: newly diagnosed GD, antithyroid drugs for less than 3 months. RNA from PBMCs was the source of the TCR library. American Thyroid Association guidelines were used to diagnose Graves' disease. The CDR3 totals 19 residues. With V trimmed by 3 bases and J by 2 bases, 15 bases remained unmatched. To make TCR beta libraries, researchers used iRepertoire HTBI primers and Arm-PCR of CDR3 regions. TCRdb re-called the multiplex PCR reads with MiXCR, one entry per CDR3 protein. The table shows hundreds of thousands of distinct CDR3 sequences, with over 15% occurring only once. This sample also belongs to another study, concerning T cells in Graves' hyperthyroidism and ophthalmopathy. That paper notes: Diagnosis of hyperthyroidism was new in patients aged 18 to 65, and its duration was under 2 months. TCR CDR3 underwent first-round RT-PCR with the HTBI primer set.

The sequence came from a middle-aged man with Graves disease. The V call is TRBV12-3 or TRBV12-4, the J call TRBJ2-2, with 7 nucleotides matching TRBD1. The specimen was peripheral blood mononuclear cells (PBMCs), collected at new diagnosis, from a patient treated with antithyroid drugs. Here the CDR3 DNA reads TGTGCCAGCAGTTTTTGGTTGGCTTGGGGACAGAGAAACACCGGGGAGCTGTTTTTT. Its protein is CASSFWLAWGQRNTGELFF.